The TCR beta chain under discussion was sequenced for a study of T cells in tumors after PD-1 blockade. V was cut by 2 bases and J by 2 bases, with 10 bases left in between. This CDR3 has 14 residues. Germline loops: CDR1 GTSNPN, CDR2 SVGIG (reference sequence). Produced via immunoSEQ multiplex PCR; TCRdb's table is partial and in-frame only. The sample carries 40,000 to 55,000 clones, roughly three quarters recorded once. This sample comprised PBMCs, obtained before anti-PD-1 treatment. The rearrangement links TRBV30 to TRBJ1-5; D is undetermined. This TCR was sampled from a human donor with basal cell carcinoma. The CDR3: CAWSMGSGNQPQHF. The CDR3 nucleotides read TGTGCCTGGAGTATGGGAAGTGGCAATCAGCCCCAGCATTTT.